Each of the 29 T cell receptor beta chains below was sequenced from the same sample in a study of blood T cell repertoires in COVID-19. Clones were read by immunoSEQ multiplex PCR, and TCRdb kept only the in-frame ones, dropping some. There are around 320,000 clones in the sample; around 88% occur only once, and 5.5% to 8% lies in the top ten. Sequences were obtained from peripheral blood. The receptor set was obtained from a woman aged 25 to 39 who had recovered from COVID-19.

The chain employs TRBV7-9 and TRBJ1-2; D gene ambiguous. Germline loops: CDR1 SEHNR, CDR2 FQNEAQ (reference sequence). Trimming removed 2 bases from V and 7 bases from J, with 8 bases in between. The CDR3 runs 12 residues. This chain's CDR3 is CASSLMGFGYTF. The CDR3 region has the DNA TGTGCCAGCAGCTTAATGGGCTTTGGCTACACCTTC.

The rearrangement joins TRBV7-2 to TRBJ2-3, with TRBD2 matching over 9 bases. Trimming removed 2 bases from V and 4 bases from J; junction bases left unmatched: 13. The CDR3 is 18 residues long. Looked up from germline, CDR1 is SGHTA and CDR2 is FQGNSA. In DNA form, the CDR3 reads TGTGCCAGCAGCTTATCCCGGCCTTCGCGGGGGGGCGCAGATACGCAGTATTTT. Its protein is CASSLSRPSRGGADTQYF.

The chain carries TRBV3-1 (or the pseudogene TRBV3-2) and TRBJ1-4; D perhaps matches TRBD1 (6 bases). The CDR3 runs 14 residues. Deletions cut 0 bases from V and 8 bases from J, with 10 bases between. Germline V gene data show CDR1 as LGHDT and CDR2 as YNNKEL (reference sequence). DNA of the CDR3: TGTGCCAGCAGCCAAGATTGGGGGGGCGAAAAACTGTTTTTT. The encoded protein is CASSQDWGGEKLFF.

As concerns this clone: Other DNA sequences of this sample code for an identical CDR3. The chain employs TRBV18 and TRBJ1-2, with D perhaps TRBD1 (6 bases). Germline loops: CDR1 KGHSH, CDR2 LQKENI. Trimming took 2 bases from V and 0 from J, leaving 7 bases between them. This CDR3 has 14 residues. DNA of the CDR3: TGTGCCAGCTCACCAGGACAGACTAACTATGGCTACACCTTC. Translation: CASSPGQTNYGYTF.

This clone was counted a single time. The chain joins TRBV7-3 to TRBJ2-1; the D gene is possibly TRBD2 (6 bases). This CDR3 is built from 14 residues. CDR1 and CDR2 from the germline V gene are SGHTA and FQGTGA. Trimming shortened V by 3 bases and J by 5 bases, and 11 bases separated the two germline ends. Here the CDR3 reads CASSFAGQDNEQFF. CDR3 bases: TGTGCCAGCAGCTTTGCGGGGCAAGACAATGAGCAGTTCTTC.

This chain connects TRBV15 to TRBJ1-3; D not resolved. The germline V and J ends were trimmed by 0 bases and 2 bases, with 8 bases remaining between them. Germline loops: CDR1 LNHNV, CDR2 YYDKDF (reference sequence). The CDR3 has 15 amino acids. The CDR3 loop is CATSRDPPAGNTIYF. CDR3 DNA sequence: TGTGCCACCAGCAGAGATCCGCCAGCTGGAAACACCATATATTTT.

The chain recombines TRBV6-6 with TRBJ2-7; D is undetermined. Trimming left V 2 bases short and J 0 bases short, with 11 bases between. The length of the CDR3 is 15 residues. Germline CDR1 MNHNY, CDR2 SVGAGI (reference sequence). The CDR3 loop reads CASSYAASVSYEQYF. CDR3 in DNA: TGTGCCAGCAGTTACGCGGCGTCCGTCTCCTACGAGCAGTACTTC.

This chain connects TRBV12-3 or TRBV12-4 to TRBJ2-7; TRBD2 aligns across 7 bases. This CDR3 spans 13 amino acids. Trimming removed 3 bases from V and 5 bases from J; junction bases left unmatched: 4. CDR3 sequence: CASSFGGGDEQYF. The CDR3 coding sequence is TGTGCCAGCAGTTTCGGGGGAGGGGACGAGCAGTACTTC.

The V call is TRBV7-3, the J call TRBJ2-5; the D is unclear. Trimming pared 1 base from V and 5 bases from J, leaving 8 bases between. The CDR3 is 13 amino acids. Germline V gives CDR1 SGHTA, CDR2 FQGTGA. The CDR3 DNA sequence: TGTGCCAGCAGCTTAAGGAACGGGGAGACCCAGTACTTC. Its translation: CASSLRNGETQYF.

The sample holds one count of this clone. J is TRBJ2-6 and V is TRBV5-5, with D uncertain. The CDR3 is 16 amino acids. The V end was cut by 3 bases, the J end by 4 bases, with 14 bases between. Per germline, CDR1 SGHKS and CDR2 YYEKEE (reference sequence). The CDR3, as DNA: TGTGCCAGCAGCTCAAGGCCGAACGGGGGGGCCAACGTCCTGACTTTC. Translated, it gives CASSSRPNGGANVLTF.

The V and J genes are TRBV5-1 and TRBJ2-1; a weak D match, TRBD2 (6 bases). Trimming removed 0 bases from V and 9 bases from J, with 13 bases in between. This CDR3 is 14 amino acids long. Per germline, CDR1 SGHRS and CDR2 YFSETQ. CDR3 region: CASSLAGQGGEQFF. The CDR3 DNA sequence: TGCGCCAGCAGCTTGGCCGGGCAGGGAGGTGAGCAGTTCTTC.

The V and J genes are TRBV9 and TRBJ2-7; TRBD2 matches 13 bases. J was trimmed by 2 bases and V by 4 bases; bases with no gene match: 15. CDR3 length: 19 amino acids. Germline CDR1 and CDR2: SGDLS and YYNGEE. The CDR3: CASSPGVGLAGVLAYEQYF. CDR3 sequence (DNA): TGTGCCAGCAGCCCCGGGGTAGGACTAGCGGGGGTTCTGGCCTACGAGCAGTACTTC.

This clone was detected once. CDR3 amino acids: CASTTPPGFRGTDTQYF. CDR3 coding DNA: TGTGCCAGCACCACCCCGCCCGGGTTCCGAGGCACAGATACGCAGTATTTT. The chain joins TRBV28 to TRBJ2-3; D not certain. In germline, CDR1 is MDHEN, CDR2 SYDVKM. This CDR3 comprises 17 residues. V was cut by 7 bases and J by 1 base, with 21 bases left in between.

This chain connects TRBV5-5 to TRBJ2-7, with 11 positions matching TRBD2. Per the germline V gene, CDR1 is SGHKS and CDR2 is YYEKEE (reference sequence). There are 15 residues in the CDR3. V lost 5 bases to trimming and J lost 3 bases; unmatched junction nucleotides: 7. The chain's CDR3 is CASSWGLAASYEQYF. For the CDR3, the DNA is TGTGCCAGCAGTTGGGGACTAGCGGCGAGCTACGAGCAGTACTTC.

Concerning this clone itself: The sample contains more than one DNA sequence encoding this CDR3. The CDR3 nucleotides are TGTGCCAGCAGTTCACTTAATTCACCCCTCCACTTT. This gives the protein CASSSLNSPLHF. V is TRBV28 and J is TRBJ1-6; D unclear. V gave up 4 bases and J gave up 6 bases, with 4 bases separating them. The length of the CDR3 is 12 residues. Germline V gene lookup returns CDR1 MDHEN and CDR2 SYDVKM.

V usage is TRBV19 and J usage is TRBJ2-4; 8 bases are a match to TRBD1. The CDR3 is 15 residues long. Per the germline V gene, CDR1 is LNHDA and CDR2 is SQIVND (reference sequence). With V trimmed by 6 bases and J by 8 bases, 12 bases remained unmatched. The CDR3 DNA reads as TGTGCCAGTAGCCTCAGGGGGCAGGGGAATTACATTCAGTACTTC. This sequence encodes CASSLRGQGNYIQYF.

J is TRBJ1-2 and V is TRBV5-1; D might be TRBD1 (5 bases). The CDR3 sequence is 13 residues long. V dropped 4 bases and J dropped 2 bases, with 9 bases sitting between them. The germline gives CDR1 SGHRS, CDR2 YFSETQ. CDR3 loop: CASSLEGNYGYTF. In DNA, the CDR3 is TGCGCCAGCAGCCTGGAGGGGAACTATGGCTACACCTTC.

The chain couples TRBV19 to TRBJ1-5; TRBD1 matches 9 bases. CDR3 length equals 16 residues. Germline V gene sequence: CDR1 LNHDA, CDR2 SQIVND (reference sequence). With V trimmed by 7 bases and J by 6 bases, 13 bases remained unmatched. The chain's CDR3 is CASIPSGTGFSQPQHF. The CDR3, as DNA: TGTGCCAGTATCCCATCCGGGACAGGGTTTAGTCAGCCCCAGCATTTT.

The V and J genes are TRBV19 and TRBJ2-3, with a possible D match to TRBD1 (5 bases). The CDR3 totals 13 residues. Germline-derived CDR1 and CDR2 are LNHDA and SQIVND (reference sequence). V was cut by 6 bases and J by 6 bases, with 13 bases left in between. The CDR3 nucleotides read TGTGCCAGTAGCGACAGAAGAAGTGATACGCAGTATTTT. It encodes CASSDRRSDTQYF.

The chain joins TRBV5-4 to TRBJ2-3, with 11 bases matching TRBD1. V lost 2 bases to trimming and J lost 3 bases; unmatched junction nucleotides: 8. The length of the CDR3 is 17 residues. Germline V CDR1 and CDR2: SGHNT, YYREEE (reference sequence). As DNA, the CDR3 is TGTGCCAGCAGCTTCCAAGCCGGGACAGGGGGTACAGATACGCAGTATTTT. Its protein product is CASSFQAGTGGTDTQYF.

V is TRBV9 and J is TRBJ1-2, with 10 positions matching TRBD1. V dropped 1 base and J dropped 6; count of bases not matched to a gene: 3. In germline, CDR1 is SGDLS, CDR2 YYNGEE. This CDR3 region has 14 residues. In DNA form, the CDR3 reads TGTGCCAGCAGCGTATCCGGGACAGGGGATGGCTACACCTTC. Translating gives CASSVSGTGDGYTF.

This chain connects TRBV18 to TRBJ2-3; D is unclear. The germline V gene has CDR1 KGHSH and CDR2 LQKENI. The V end was cut by 2 bases, the J end by 0 bases, with 15 bases between. The CDR3 is 17 residues long. The chain's CDR3 is CASSPTVRGSSTDTQYF. Here the CDR3 DNA reads TGTGCCAGCTCACCAACCGTCCGAGGCTCTAGCACAGATACGCAGTATTTT.

This rearrangement joins TRBV3-1 (or the pseudogene TRBV3-2) to TRBJ1-3; D is unresolved. The CDR3 spans 13 residues. The V and J ends lost 4 bases and 2 bases respectively, with 6 bases between them. Germline V gives CDR1 LGHDT, CDR2 YNNKEL (reference sequence). The DNA of the CDR3 is TGTGCCAGCAGCCCCAACACTGGAAACACCATATATTTT. This codes for CASSPNTGNTIYF.

The J gene is TRBJ2-7, the V gene TRBV4-1; perhaps TRBD2 as D (5 bases). Germline CDR1 reads MGHRA; CDR2 reads YSYEKL. The CDR3 covers 15 residues. V was pared by 2 bases and J by 3 bases, with 14 bases between. The CDR3 coding sequence is TGCGCCAGCAGCCAACCGGGAACGAAGGACTACGAGCAGTACTTC. Its protein product is CASSQPGTKDYEQYF.

This chain joins TRBV2 and TRBJ1-1; no clear D. V was shortened by 6 bases and J by 1 base, with 9 bases between the two germline ends. CDR1 is SNHLY and CDR2 is FYNNEI in the germline V gene. The CDR3 spans 13 residues. This CDR3 is CASSTNKNTEAFF. The CDR3 DNA is TGTGCCAGCAGCACCAACAAGAACACTGAAGCTTTCTTT.

The rearrangement uses TRBV6-5 and TRBJ1-1, with D possibly being TRBD1 (5 bases). V was trimmed by 8 bases and J by 1 base, leaving 14 bases between them. This CDR3 spans 14 amino acids. CDR1 is MNHEY, CDR2 SVGAGI, per germline. In DNA, the CDR3 is TGTGCCAGCTCAACAGGAGTGGGGAACACTGAAGCTTTCTTT. Its translation: CASSTGVGNTEAFF.

V usage is TRBV23-1 and J usage is TRBJ1-1; no firm D call. TRBV23-1 is an open reading frame whose function is uncertain. The CDR3 length is 13 residues. Trimming took off 1 base at V and 11 bases at J, with 14 bases between the two ends. This CDR3 reads CASSQLRAPAAFF. CDR3 nucleotides: TGCGCCAGCAGTCAATTACGTGCGCCTGCGGCTTTCTTT.

V and J are TRBV7-9 and TRBJ2-1; 9 bases fit TRBD1. From germline, CDR1 is SEHNR and CDR2 FQNEAQ (reference sequence). The CDR3 has 14 amino acids. V was clipped by 1 base and J by 10 bases; unmatched bases: 5. CDR3 amino acids: CASSLGTGVYEQFF. CDR3 nucleotides: TGTGCCAGCAGCTTAGGGACAGGGGTATACGAGCAGTTCTTC. The whole variable domain, filled in from reference TRBV7-9 and TRBJ2-1, reads DTGVSQNPRHKITKRGQNVTFRCDPISEHNRLYWYRQTLGQGPEFLTYFQNEAQLEKSRLLSDRFSAERPKGSFSTLEIQRTEQGDSAMYLCASSLGTGVYEQFFGPGTRLTVL.

The chain employs TRBV7-2 and TRBJ2-1, with D maybe TRBD2 (7 bases). V dropped 5 bases and J dropped 7 bases, with 18 bases sitting between them. This CDR3 spans 15 amino acids. Germline CDR1 is SGHTA and CDR2 is FQGNSA. In DNA, the CDR3 is TGTGCCAGCAGCATAAGAGGGGGGGCAGGGAATGAGCAGTTCTTC. It translates to CASSIRGGAGNEQFF.